This TCR beta chain comes out of a study of blood T cells in healthy people across ages. Points from the study as a whole: Age advanced and TCR beta diversity per million T cells fell, roughly linearly.

Each sample yielded at least 6 million isolated PBMCs. Using a J-beta primer mix together with a sample-barcoded 5' primer, a second PCR was run for roughly 6 to 12 cycles. Researchers report that each sample yielded at least 3 million CDR3-containing paired-end reads. TCRdb passed the 5' RACE reads through MiXCR, listing each CDR3 protein once. The profile shows fewer than 2,000,000 distinct CDR3 sequences, 39% of them singletons. Notes on this clonotype: Its antigen is unidentified.

Trimming removed 3 bases from V and 0 bases from J; junction bases left unmatched: 3. This CDR3 spans 14 amino acids. CDR1 and CDR2 from the germline V gene are DFQATT and SNEGSKA (reference sequence). Input material: blood. This chain links TRBV20-1 with TRBJ2-3, with TRBD2 matching over 7 bases. The clonotype originates from a human donor in good health. The CDR3 DNA sequence: TGCAGTGCTAGGAAGCGGGGAAGCACAGATACGCAGTATTTT. It is translated as CSARKRGSTDTQYF.